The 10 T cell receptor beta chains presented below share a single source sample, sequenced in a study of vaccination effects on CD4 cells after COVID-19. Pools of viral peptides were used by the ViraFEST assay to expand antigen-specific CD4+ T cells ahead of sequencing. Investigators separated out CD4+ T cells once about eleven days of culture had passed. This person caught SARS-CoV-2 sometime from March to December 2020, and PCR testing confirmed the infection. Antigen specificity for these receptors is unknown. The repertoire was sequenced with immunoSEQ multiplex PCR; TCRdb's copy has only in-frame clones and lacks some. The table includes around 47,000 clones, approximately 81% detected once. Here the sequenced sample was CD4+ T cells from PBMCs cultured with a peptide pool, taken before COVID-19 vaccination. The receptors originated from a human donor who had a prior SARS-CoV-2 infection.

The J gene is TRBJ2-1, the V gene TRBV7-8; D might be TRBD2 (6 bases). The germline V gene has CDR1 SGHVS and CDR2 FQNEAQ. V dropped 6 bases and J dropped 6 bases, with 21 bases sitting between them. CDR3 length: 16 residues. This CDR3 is CASRRTRDLVVNEQFF. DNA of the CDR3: TGTGCCAGCAGGAGAACACGGGACTTGGTTGTCAATGAGCAGTTCTTC.

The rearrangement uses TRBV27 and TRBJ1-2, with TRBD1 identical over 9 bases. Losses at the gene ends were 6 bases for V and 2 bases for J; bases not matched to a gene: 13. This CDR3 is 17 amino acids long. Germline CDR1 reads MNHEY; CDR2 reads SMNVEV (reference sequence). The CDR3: CASSLRPPGQGNYGYTF. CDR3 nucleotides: TGTGCCAGCAGCTTGCGACCCCCGGGACAGGGCAACTATGGCTACACCTTC.

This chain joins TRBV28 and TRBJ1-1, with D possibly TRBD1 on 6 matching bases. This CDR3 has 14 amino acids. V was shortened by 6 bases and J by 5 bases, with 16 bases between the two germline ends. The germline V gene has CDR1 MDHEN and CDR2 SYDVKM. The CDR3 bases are TGTGCCAGCAGACCCCCAGGGGTTAGAACTGAAGCTTTCTTT. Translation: CASRPPGVRTEAFF.

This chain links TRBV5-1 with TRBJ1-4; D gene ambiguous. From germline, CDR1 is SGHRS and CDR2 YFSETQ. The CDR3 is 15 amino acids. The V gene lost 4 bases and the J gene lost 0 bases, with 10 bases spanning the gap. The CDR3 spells CASSKTLTTNEKLFF. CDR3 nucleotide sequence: TGCGCCAGCAGCAAAACCCTAACAACTAATGAAAAACTGTTTTTT.

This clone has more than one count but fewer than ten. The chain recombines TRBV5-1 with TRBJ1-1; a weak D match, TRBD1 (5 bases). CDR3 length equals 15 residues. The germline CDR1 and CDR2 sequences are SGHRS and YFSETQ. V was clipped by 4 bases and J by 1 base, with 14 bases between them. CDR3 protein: CASSDPDIGNTEAFF. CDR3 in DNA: TGCGCCAGCAGCGACCCGGACATTGGGAACACTGAAGCTTTCTTT.

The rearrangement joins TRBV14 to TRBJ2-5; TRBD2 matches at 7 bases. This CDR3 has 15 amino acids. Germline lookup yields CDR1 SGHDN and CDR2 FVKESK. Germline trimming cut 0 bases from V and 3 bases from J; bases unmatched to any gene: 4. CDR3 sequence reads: CASSQDVTSKETQYF. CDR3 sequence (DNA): TGTGCCAGCAGCCAAGATGTGACTAGCAAAGAGACCCAGTACTTC.

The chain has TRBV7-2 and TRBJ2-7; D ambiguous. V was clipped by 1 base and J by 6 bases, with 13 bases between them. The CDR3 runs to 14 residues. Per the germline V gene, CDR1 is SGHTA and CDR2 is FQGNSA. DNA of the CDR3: TGTGCCAGCAGCTTAGTCGCGTGGGGATCCGAGCAGTACTTC. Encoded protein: CASSLVAWGSEQYF.

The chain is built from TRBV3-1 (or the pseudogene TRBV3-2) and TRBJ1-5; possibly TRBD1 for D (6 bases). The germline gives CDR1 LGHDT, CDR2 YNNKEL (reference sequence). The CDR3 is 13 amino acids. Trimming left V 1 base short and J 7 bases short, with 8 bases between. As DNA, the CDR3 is TGTGCCAGCAGCCAAGCCAGGGGCCAGCCCCAGCATTTT. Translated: CASSQARGQPQHF.

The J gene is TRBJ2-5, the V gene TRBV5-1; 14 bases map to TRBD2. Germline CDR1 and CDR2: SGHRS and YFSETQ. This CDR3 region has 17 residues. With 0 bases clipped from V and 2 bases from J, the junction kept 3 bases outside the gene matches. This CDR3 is CASSLGGLAGGQETQYF. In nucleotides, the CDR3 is TGCGCCAGCAGCTTGGGAGGACTAGCGGGGGGACAAGAGACCCAGTACTTC.

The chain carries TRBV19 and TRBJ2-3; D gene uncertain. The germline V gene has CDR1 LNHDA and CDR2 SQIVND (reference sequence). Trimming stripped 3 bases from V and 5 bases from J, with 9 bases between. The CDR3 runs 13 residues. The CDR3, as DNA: TGTGCCAGTAGTATGTGGGCGGAAGATACGCAGTATTTT. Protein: CASSMWAEDTQYF.